The 5 T cell receptor beta chains below all came from one sample that was sequenced in a study of glioma-infiltrating T cells. Amplification of TCR alpha and beta CDR3 regions from RNA used iRepertoire nested multiplex PCR. One entry per CDR3 protein results from TCRdb running MiXCR on the multiplex PCR reads. The table records a few hundred thousand distinct CDR3 sequences, 41% of them present only once. The sequenced sample was glioma tissue, nonneoplastic brain tissue, or PBMCs (not recorded which). Source of these receptors: a human donor with low-grade glioma or glioblastoma, undergoing nonglioma brain surgery, or in good health (not recorded which).

At least ten counts were recorded for this clonotype. The chain is built from TRBV6-2 or TRBV6-3 and TRBJ2-1, with 8 bases fitting TRBD2. Germline-derived CDR1 and CDR2 are MNHEY and SVGEGT. CDR3 size: 15 residues. V was clipped by 6 bases and J by 0 bases; unmatched bases: 4. CDR3 coding DNA: TGTGCCAGCAGCCACGGGGGGGACTCCTACAATGAGCAGTTCTTC. Residues: CASSHGGDSYNEQFF.

V gene TRBV27 combines with J gene TRBJ1-1; TRBD1 matches at 10 bases. Germline CDR1 and CDR2: MNHEY and SMNVEV (reference sequence). The length of the CDR3 is 15 residues. V gave up 5 bases and J gave up 6 bases; unmatched junction bases: 9. The CDR3 DNA is TGTGCCAGCAGTGAACGACAGGGGGCAAGAGCTGAAGCTTTCTTT. This translates into CASSERQGARAEAFF.

This clonotype was picked up a small number of times. The chain recombines TRBV7-8 with TRBJ2-5; TRBD2 is a possible D gene (5 bases). Germline V lookup: CDR1 SGHVS, CDR2 FQNEAQ. The CDR3 totals 15 residues. V was shortened by 2 bases and J by 4 bases, with 14 bases between the two germline ends. DNA of the CDR3: TGTGCCAGCAGCTTATTCACTAGTGTCTCAGAGACCCAGTACTTC. Protein sequence: CASSLFTSVSETQYF.

This clonotype has at least ten counts. The rearrangement uses TRBV20-1 and TRBJ1-1; D remains unclear. This CDR3 is built from 13 residues. From germline, CDR1 is DFQATT and CDR2 SNEGSKA (reference sequence). V lost 6 bases, J lost 1 base, and 12 bases lay in between. The CDR3 DNA reads as TGCAGTGCCATACAACAGCCGAACACTGAAGCTTTCTTT. As protein: CSAIQQPNTEAFF.

About this clonotype itself: This could be a read error, since a much larger clone is one nucleotide away. The conserved final phenylalanine or tryptophan is absent from the CDR3, which likely points to a read error. The chain is built from TRBV27 and TRBJ2-1; the D gene is possibly TRBD1 (5 bases). Looked up from germline, CDR1 is MNHEY and CDR2 is SMNVEV (reference sequence). V lost 6 bases to trimming and J lost 3 bases, with 12 bases between them. The CDR3 loop spans 14 amino acids. The CDR3 DNA sequence: TGTGCCAGCAGCGTGGGGCTCCGCTACAATGAGCAGTTCCTC. Amino acid sequence: CASSVGLRYNEQFL.